This TCR beta chain was recorded in a study of blood T cells in healthy people across ages. The use of a sample-barcoded 5' primer and a J-beta primer mix characterized a second PCR of about 7 to 12 cycles. Using its own MiXCR run on the 5' RACE reads, TCRdb lists one record per CDR3 protein. The sample has about 780,000 distinct CDR3 sequences, roughly 60% seen once. Germline CDR1 reads LGHNA; CDR2 reads YSLEER. The ends were cut back, 0 bases at V and 5 bases at J, with 10 bases in the middle. The CDR3 length is 14 residues. This clonotype has more than one count but fewer than ten. The rearrangement joins TRBV4-3 to TRBJ2-5, with D maybe TRBD1 (5 bases). The sample was blood. The receptor was isolated from a man aged 25 to 40 in good health. CDR3 bases: TGCGCCAGCAGCCAAGAGCCAGGGCGGGAGACCCAGTACTTC. Its translation: CASSQEPGRETQYF.